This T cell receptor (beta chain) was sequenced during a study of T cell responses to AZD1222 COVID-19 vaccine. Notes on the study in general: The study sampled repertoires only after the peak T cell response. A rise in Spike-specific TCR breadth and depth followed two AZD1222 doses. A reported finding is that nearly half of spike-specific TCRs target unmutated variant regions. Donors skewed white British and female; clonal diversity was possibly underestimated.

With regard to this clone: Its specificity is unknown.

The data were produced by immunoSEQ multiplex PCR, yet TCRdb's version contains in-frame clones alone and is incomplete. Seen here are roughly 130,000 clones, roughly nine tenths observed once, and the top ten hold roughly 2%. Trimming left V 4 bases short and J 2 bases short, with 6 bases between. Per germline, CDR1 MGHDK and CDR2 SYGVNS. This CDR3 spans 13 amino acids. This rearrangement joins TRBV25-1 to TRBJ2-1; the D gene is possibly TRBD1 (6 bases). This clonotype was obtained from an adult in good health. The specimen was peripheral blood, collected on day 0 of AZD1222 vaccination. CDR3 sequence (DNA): TGTGCCAGCAGTGGGACAGCCTACAATGAGCAGTTCTTC. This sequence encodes CASSGTAYNEQFF.